Shown below are 13 T cell receptor beta chains from a single sample sequenced in a study of blood T cells in healthy people across ages. Primed by a sample-barcoded 5' primer and a J-beta primer mix, a second PCR proceeded for about 7 to 12 cycles. TCRdb itself ran the 5' RACE reads through MiXCR, one entry per CDR3 protein. The sample shows some 700,000 distinct CDR3 sequences, about 20% of them seen only once. The sample comprised blood. All receptors come from an older man in good health.

The chain joins TRBV18 to TRBJ1-4, with D tentatively TRBD1 (5 bases). The CDR3 length is 14 residues. Trimming stripped 4 bases from V and 3 bases from J, with 9 bases between. Looked up from germline, CDR1 is KGHSH and CDR2 is LQKENI. CDR3 residues: CASSRQGANEKLFF. The DNA for the CDR3 is TGTGCCAGCTCACGGCAGGGAGCTAATGAAAAACTGTTTTTT.

The chain recombines TRBV20-1 with TRBJ2-3; 7 bases match TRBD1. The CDR3 sequence is 15 residues long. V lost 5 bases to trimming and J lost 2 bases; unmatched junction nucleotides: 10. Germline values: CDR1 DFQATT, CDR2 SNEGSKA (reference sequence). The CDR3 sequence: CSAEDRSLATDTQYF. The CDR3 DNA sequence: TGCAGTGCTGAGGACAGGTCCCTAGCCACAGATACGCAGTATTTT.

The chain joins TRBV10-3 to TRBJ2-3; 10 bases are shared with TRBD2. After removal of 4 bases from V and 5 bases from J, the junction contained 0 bases not matched to a gene. Per the germline V gene, CDR1 is ENHRY and CDR2 is SYGVKD. The CDR3 covers 13 residues. CDR3 loop: CAISGLAGDTQYF. In DNA, the CDR3 is TGTGCCATCAGTGGACTAGCGGGAGATACGCAGTATTTT.

This chain links TRBV15 with TRBJ1-2; D might be TRBD1 (6 bases). Trimming removed 0 bases from V and 2 bases from J, with 10 bases in between. The CDR3 extends over 15 amino acids. Germline CDR1 LNHNV, CDR2 YYDKDF (reference sequence). Here the CDR3 DNA reads TGTGCCACCAGCAGAGAAGGCAGGGGCAACTATGGCTACACCTTC. It yields the protein CATSREGRGNYGYTF.

CDR3 in amino acids: CASRPGPRNTIYF. Here the CDR3 DNA reads TGTGCCAGCAGACCTGGGCCCCGAAACACCATATATTTT. The chain couples TRBV7-9 to TRBJ1-3, with D hard to call. Per germline, CDR1 SEHNR and CDR2 FQNEAQ (reference sequence). The V gene lost 6 bases and the J gene lost 5 bases, with 11 bases spanning the gap. The length of the CDR3 is 13 residues. Using reference TRBV7-9 and TRBJ1-3 for the parts outside the CDR3, the full variable domain is DTGVSQNPRHKITKRGQNVTFRCDPISEHNRLYWYRQTLGQGPEFLTYFQNEAQLEKSRLLSDRFSAERPKGSFSTLEIQRTEQGDSAMYLCASRPGPRNTIYFGEGSWLTVV.

This clonotype was detected a few times. The chain has TRBV12-3 or TRBV12-4 and TRBJ1-2; TRBD1 matches 8 bases. This CDR3 has 16 amino acids. V lost 3 bases to trimming and J lost 8 bases; unmatched junction nucleotides: 14. The CDR3 coding sequence is TGTGCCAGCAGTTTGTCCCAGGGCGCCGGGACAGGAGGCTACACCTTC. Its protein is CASSLSQGAGTGGYTF.

The chain couples TRBV14 to TRBJ1-1; D is perhaps TRBD1 (5 bases). V lost 1 base to trimming and J lost 4 bases, with 10 bases between them. The CDR3 loop spans 14 amino acids. Germline CDR1 is SGHDN and CDR2 is FVKESK. The CDR3, as DNA: TGTGCCAGCAGCCAAGCCTTGGGGGTCACTGAAGCTTTCTTT. As protein: CASSQALGVTEAFF.

This clonotype came up a few times. The chain uses TRBV7-9 and TRBJ2-1; 7 bases align to TRBD1. V lost 5 bases, J lost 2 bases, and 9 bases stayed unmatched. The CDR3 extends over 16 amino acids. Germline V gene sequence: CDR1 SEHNR, CDR2 FQNEAQ (reference sequence). Written as DNA, the CDR3 is TGTGCCAGCAGCAAAGGGGGCTTAGTAACCTACAATGAGCAGTTCTTC. Its translation: CASSKGGLVTYNEQFF.

In its sample, this clonotype was seen many times. The gene calls are TRBV3-1 and TRBJ1-1, with no clear D. Trimming took 8 bases from V and 0 from J, leaving 10 bases between them. This CDR3 has 13 amino acids. The germline CDR1 and CDR2 sequences are LGHDT and YNNKEL (reference sequence). The CDR3 DNA sequence: TGTGCCAGCGGCCGGTCGATGAACACTGAAGCTTTCTTT. Protein sequence: CASGRSMNTEAFF. Full variable domain (outside the CDR3, taken from reference TRBV3-1 and TRBJ1-1): DTAVSQTPKYLVTQMGNDKSIKCEQNLGHDTMYWYKQDSKKFLKIMFSYNNKELIINETVPNRFSPKSPDKAHLNLHINSLELGDSAVYFCASGRSMNTEAFFGQGTRLTVV.

The CDR3: CASGEVSEKLFF. DNA of the CDR3: TGTGCCAGCGGGGAGGTCAGTGAAAAACTGTTTTTT. This sequence joins TRBV4-2 and TRBJ1-4; no definite D call. There are 12 residues in the CDR3. The V gene's germline CDR1 is LGHNA and CDR2 YNFKEQ. The V gene lost 8 bases and the J gene lost 7 bases, with 11 bases spanning the gap.

This clonotype occurred a few times. J is TRBJ2-3 and V is TRBV20-1, with TRBD2 identical over 7 bases. This CDR3 region has 14 residues. V trimming: 6 bases; J trimming: 0 bases; junction bases outside the gene matches: 6. The germline CDR1 and CDR2 sequences are DFQATT and SNEGSKA (reference sequence). The CDR3 bases are TGCAGTGCCCACCGGGGAGGGAGCACAGATACGCAGTATTTT. Translating gives CSAHRGGSTDTQYF.

The rearrangement links TRBV7-8 to TRBJ2-1; the match to TRBD1 covers 10 bases. The J call could be wrong; TRBJ2-7 is a better fit for the DNA end. The CDR3 covers 14 residues. Per the germline V gene, CDR1 is SGHVS and CDR2 is FQNEAQ. The CDR3: CASSTNDRGHEQYV. Here the CDR3 DNA reads TGTGCCAGCAGCACAAACGACAGGGGGCACGAGCAGTACGTC.

CDR3 in DNA: TGCAGTGCTAGGGGACCGTCAAACTATGGCTACACCTTC. This encodes CSARGPSNYGYTF. The V and J genes are TRBV20-1 and TRBJ1-2, with D maybe TRBD1 (5 bases). CDR3 length equals 13 residues. Trimming pared 3 bases from V and 2 bases from J, leaving 10 bases between. The germline V gene has CDR1 DFQATT and CDR2 SNEGSKA (reference sequence).